A single sample gave rise to the 23 T cell receptor beta chains below, sequenced in a study of tumor-infiltrating lymphocytes in localized non-small cell lung cancer. Assay: immunoSEQ multiplex PCR; the TCRdb copy retains only in-frame clones and omits some. Seen here are roughly 25,000 clones, approximately 70% observed once, and the top ten hold roughly 14%. Sequenced: lung tumor tissue. The source of these receptors is a human donor with non-small cell lung cancer.

J is TRBJ1-1 and V is TRBV28; D is undetermined. This CDR3 region has 13 residues. The V gene lost 11 bases and the J gene lost 0 bases, with 13 bases spanning the gap. Germline loops: CDR1 MDHEN, CDR2 SYDVKM. The CDR3 DNA reads as TGTGCCGTCGACGGGCATATGAACACTGAAGCTTTCTTT. Translating it yields CAVDGHMNTEAFF.

The CDR3 region is CASSSLAGGERDTQYF. The CDR3 coding sequence is TGTGCCAGCAGCTCCCTAGCGGGTGGTGAGCGGGATACGCAGTATTTT. The gene calls are TRBV5-6 and TRBJ2-3; TRBD2 aligns across 8 bases. The CDR3 has 16 residues. The V gene end was trimmed by 3 bases and the J gene end by 6 bases; junction bases not matched to a gene: 12. CDR1 is SGHDT and CDR2 is YYEEEE in the germline V gene.

The V gene is TRBV7-9, the J gene TRBJ1-5; 8 bases line up with TRBD1. CDR1 and CDR2 from the germline V gene are SEHNR and FQNEAQ (reference sequence). Trimming removed 5 bases from V and 4 bases from J; junction bases left unmatched: 10. This CDR3 has 16 amino acids. CDR3: CASSPTGQGVNQPQHF. The CDR3 coding sequence is TGTGCCAGCAGCCCTACTGGACAGGGAGTAAATCAGCCCCAGCATTTT.

The chain couples TRBV6-5 to TRBJ1-2; 9 nucleotides align to TRBD1. J gave up 2 bases and V 6 bases, and 7 bases lay outside the gene matches. The CDR3 runs to 15 residues. Germline V gene lookup returns CDR1 MNHEY and CDR2 SVGAGI. This CDR3 is CASRTPGTGNYGYTF. The CDR3 nucleotides read TGTGCCAGCAGGACCCCCGGGACAGGGAACTATGGCTACACCTTC.

The genes are TRBV19 and TRBJ2-1, with 8 nucleotides matching TRBD2. CDR3 length: 14 amino acids. The V gene's germline CDR1 is LNHDA and CDR2 SQIVND (reference sequence). V gave up 5 bases and J gave up 7 bases; unmatched junction bases: 7. The DNA for the CDR3 is TGTGCCAGTAGTGTGATAGCGGGGATGAATGAGCAGTTCTTC. It specifies CASSVIAGMNEQFF.

The chain links TRBV6-5 to TRBJ2-2; 10 bases are shared with TRBD2. V shed 4 bases, J shed 1 base, and the junction held 0 bases outside the gene matches. CDR1 is MNHEY, CDR2 SVGAGI, per germline. The CDR3 contains 15 residues. The CDR3 DNA reads as TGTGCCAGCAGTTGGACTAGCGGGAACACCGGGGAGCTGTTTTTT. Translating gives CASSWTSGNTGELFF.

The J gene is TRBJ1-4, the V gene TRBV7-2; the D is unclear. The CDR3 is made up of 15 amino acids. Germline values: CDR1 SGHTA, CDR2 FQGNSA. The V and J ends lost 5 bases and 0 bases respectively, with 10 bases between them. The CDR3 nucleotides are TGTGCCAGCAGCCCGTGGGCGGCAACTAATGAAAAACTGTTTTTT. Its translation is CASSPWAATNEKLFF. The full variable domain, rest sourced from reference TRBV7-2 and TRBJ1-4, is GAGVSQSPSNKVTEKGKDVELRCDPISGHTALYWYRQSLGQGLEFLIYFQGNSAPDKSGLPSDRFSAERTGGSVSTLTIQRTQQEDSAVYLCASSPWAATNEKLFFGSGTQLSVL.

The V call is TRBV10-3, the J call TRBJ2-7; 10 bases align to TRBD1. The V gene end was trimmed by 4 bases and the J gene end by 7 bases; junction bases not matched to a gene: 10. Germline CDR1 ENHRY, CDR2 SYGVKD. This CDR3 has 15 residues. CDR3 residues: CAISGGTGVPKEQYF. The CDR3 nucleotides are TGTGCCATCAGTGGTGGGACAGGGGTTCCTAAAGAGCAGTACTTC.

This chain joins TRBV10-1 and TRBJ2-5, with 10 positions matching TRBD1. The CDR3 has 16 amino acids. V dropped 3 bases and J dropped 4; count of bases not matched to a gene: 8. The germline CDR1 and CDR2 sequences are WNHNN and SYGVQD (reference sequence). CDR3: CASSDPLTGGGETQYF. The DNA of the CDR3 is TGCGCCAGCAGTGATCCATTGACAGGGGGCGGAGAGACCCAGTACTTC.

The J gene is TRBJ2-5, the V gene TRBV11-2; 8 bases map to TRBD1. This CDR3 has 17 amino acids. Germline assignment: CDR1 SGHAT and CDR2 FQNNGV. The junction had 18 bases not matched to a gene; V was cut back by 5 bases and J by 7 bases. The CDR3 region has the DNA TGTGCCAGCAGCCCACTCCAGGGGGCGCGGGTAGTGGGGACCCAGTACTTC. Translating it yields CASSPLQGARVVGTQYF. Together with reference TRBV11-2 and TRBJ2-5, the CDR3 gives the full variable domain: EAGVAQSPRYKIIEKRQSVAFWCNPISGHATLYWYQQILGQGPKLLIQFQNNGVVDDSQLPKDRFSAERLKGVDSTLKIQPAKLEDSAVYLCASSPLQGARVVGTQYFGPGTRLLVL.

The V and J genes are TRBV19 and TRBJ1-2, with D perhaps TRBD1 (6 bases). V shed 4 bases and J shed 8 bases, with 14 bases lying between them. The CDR3 sequence is 13 residues long. CDR1 and CDR2 (germline): LNHDA, SQIVND (reference sequence). CDR3 amino acids: CASSTKQGSGYTF. For the CDR3, the DNA is TGTGCCAGTAGTACTAAACAGGGCTCAGGCTACACCTTC.

The V gene is TRBV5-6, the J gene TRBJ2-5; D is ambiguous. CDR1 SGHDT and CDR2 YYEEEE come from the germline V gene. V shed 1 base and J shed 7 bases, with 14 bases lying between them. This CDR3 contains 14 residues. The chain's CDR3 is CASSLFGSTATQYF. As DNA, the CDR3 is TGTGCCAGCAGCTTGTTTGGCTCAACGGCGACCCAGTACTTC.

There are a few counts of this clone. This chain uses TRBV7-2 with TRBJ1-2; 8 bases fit TRBD1. V shed 5 bases, J shed 10 bases, and the junction held 9 bases outside the gene matches. Germline CDR1 is SGHTA and CDR2 is FQGNSA. The CDR3 extends over 13 amino acids. The chain's CDR3 is CASSPAGGLPYTF. The CDR3 DNA sequence: TGTGCCAGCAGCCCCGCAGGGGGCCTACCCTACACCTTC.

This chain connects TRBV29-1 to TRBJ2-5; TRBD1 is a possible D gene (7 bases). The CDR3 totals 10 residues. The V end was cut by 8 bases, the J end by 5 bases, with 9 bases between. The germline gives CDR1 SQVTM, CDR2 ANQGSEA. CDR3 in amino acids: CSPGGETQYF. The CDR3 DNA is TGCAGCCCAGGGGGGGAGACCCAGTACTTC.

Judged by abundance, this clone is medium-sized. The chain is built from TRBV30 and TRBJ1-1; D is possibly TRBD1 (6 bases). The CDR3 is 14 amino acids. Trimming removed 4 bases at V and 5 bases at J, with 17 bases between. Germline V gives CDR1 GTSNPN, CDR2 SVGIG (reference sequence). The CDR3 loop is CAWTPGQRGTEAFF. The CDR3 nucleotides are TGTGCCTGGACCCCGGGACAAAGAGGAACTGAAGCTTTCTTT.

V is TRBV7-9 and J is TRBJ2-2; D gene unclear. V was trimmed by 1 base and J by 0 bases, leaving 6 bases between them. In germline, CDR1 is SEHNR, CDR2 FQNEAQ (reference sequence). CDR3 size: 15 residues. The CDR3 sequence is CASSLDNPNTGELFF. For the CDR3, the DNA is TGTGCCAGCAGCTTAGACAATCCGAACACCGGGGAGCTGTTTTTT.

J is TRBJ2-7 and V is TRBV5-1; D gene unclear. With 0 bases removed from V and 2 bases from J, the gap between germline ends came to 6 bases. Germline-derived CDR1 and CDR2 are SGHRS and YFSETQ. The CDR3 runs 13 residues. CDR3 bases: TGCGCCAGCAGCTTGGATCCAGCCTACGAGCAGTACTTC. This sequence encodes CASSLDPAYEQYF.

This chain links TRBV11-2 with TRBJ2-7, with 8 bases identical to TRBD2. Germline V gene sequence: CDR1 SGHAT, CDR2 FQNNGV. Trimming cost V 5 bases and J 8 bases; bases outside gene matches: 17. There are 16 residues in the CDR3. The CDR3 DNA reads as TGTGCCAGCAGCACCGGGGGGGGATTAGCGGGAAAACAGCAGTACTTC. Translating gives CASSTGGGLAGKQQYF.

This clone was recorded many times. The sample carries other DNA sequences with the same CDR3. The J gene is TRBJ2-2, the V gene TRBV6-5, with 9 nucleotides matching TRBD2. The CDR3 extends over 16 amino acids. CDR1 and CDR2 from the germline V gene are MNHEY and SVGAGI. V was pared by 0 bases and J by 4 bases, with 3 bases of the junction left unmatched. The CDR3, as DNA: TGTGCCAGCAGTTACTCGGGACTAGCAACCACCGGGGAGCTGTTTTTT. It specifies CASSYSGLATTGELFF.

A few counts support this clone. The rearrangement links TRBV29-1 to TRBJ1-1; possible D gene TRBD1, 6 bases. Germline V gene data show CDR1 as SQVTM and CDR2 as ANQGSEA. This CDR3 has 14 residues. V was cut by 2 bases and J by 0 bases, with 10 bases left in between. DNA of the CDR3: TGCAGCGTTGAACAGGGACAATTGAACACTGAAGCTTTCTTT. Protein sequence: CSVEQGQLNTEAFF.

The V call is TRBV5-1, the J call TRBJ2-7; the match to TRBD1 covers 8 bases. After removal of 2 bases from V and 5 bases from J, the junction contained 9 bases not matched to a gene. This CDR3 contains 15 residues. CDR1 is SGHRS, CDR2 YFSETQ, per germline. CDR3 coding DNA: TGCGCCAGCAGCTTAACCGGGACAGGCTTCAACGAGCAGTACTTC. Translation gives CASSLTGTGFNEQYF.

V is TRBV10-3 and J is TRBJ2-2, with D unclear. The CDR3 is 15 amino acids. Germline values: CDR1 ENHRY, CDR2 SYGVKD. Trimming shortened V by 2 bases and J by 0 bases, and 7 bases separated the two germline ends. Here the CDR3 DNA reads TGTGCCATCAGTGAGCAGTTATCGAACACCGGGGAGCTGTTTTTT. This translates into CAISEQLSNTGELFF.

This clone was counted a few times. The genes are TRBV5-5 and TRBJ2-2; 7 bases fit TRBD1. The V and J ends lost 4 bases and 3 bases, in that order; junction bases with no gene match: 6. Germline loops: CDR1 SGHKS, CDR2 YYEKEE (reference sequence). The CDR3 totals 15 residues. CDR3 region: CASSPRGSDTGELFF. In DNA, the CDR3 is TGTGCCAGCAGCCCCAGGGGGTCGGACACCGGGGAGCTGTTTTTT.